These 8 T cell receptor beta chains originate from one sample sequenced in a study of cytomegalovirus exposure and HLA in healthy donors. 60 Vbeta and 13 Jbeta primers were used in PCR. Profiling relied on immunoSEQ multiplex PCR, and the TCRdb table lists in-frame clones only, not all of them. The sample includes roughly 98,000 clones, under 80% of them seen just once. The sample was PBMCs. These receptors originate from a man aged 35 to 55 in good health and CMV-seronegative.

The J gene is TRBJ2-7, the V gene TRBV28, with 10 bases lining up with TRBD1. The V gene end was trimmed by 0 bases and the J gene end by 6 bases; junction bases not matched to a gene: 5. This CDR3 has 15 residues. Germline V gene lookup returns CDR1 MDHEN and CDR2 SYDVKM. CDR3 sequence (DNA): TGTGCCAGCAGTTTATGGGGGACAGGGGCGTCCGAGCAGTACTTC. This codes for CASSLWGTGASEQYF.

The chain recombines TRBV18 with TRBJ2-7; 10 nucleotides match TRBD1. Germline-derived CDR1 and CDR2 are KGHSH and LQKENI. The CDR3 extends over 15 amino acids. The ends lost 2 bases at V and 0 bases at J; junction bases unmatched: 1. The CDR3 nucleotides are TGTGCCAGCTCACCAGGGACAGGGGCCTCCTACGAGCAGTACTTC. Its protein product is CASSPGTGASYEQYF. Drawing the rest from reference TRBV18 and TRBJ2-7, the complete variable domain is NAGVMQNPRHLVRRRGQEARLRCSPMKGHSHVYWYRQLPEEGLKFMVYLQKENIIDESGMPKERFSAEFPKEGPSILRIQQVVRGDSAAYFCASSPGTGASYEQYFGPGTRLTVT.

Comments on this clone: One junction end does not reproduce the germline sequence, and a read error may be involved. The V and J genes are TRBV27 and TRBJ2-2, with D hard to call. Germline CDR1 and CDR2: MNHEY and SMNVEV (reference sequence). CDR3 length: 15 amino acids. Here the CDR3 reads CASSLSYQATGELFF. For the CDR3, the DNA is TGTGCCAGCAGCTTATCATATCAGGCCACCGGGGAGCTGTTTTTT.

This sequence joins TRBV5-4 and TRBJ1-6; 9 nucleotides line up with TRBD1. The CDR3 is 15 amino acids. The ends lost 4 bases at V and 9 bases at J; junction bases unmatched: 8. CDR1 and CDR2 (germline): SGHNT, YYREEE (reference sequence). In DNA form, the CDR3 reads TGTGCCAGCAGCCGATGGACAGGGGAAGGTTCACCCCTCCACTTT. This encodes CASSRWTGEGSPLHF.

This sequence joins TRBV6-5 and TRBJ1-2, with no clear D. Trimming took 7 bases from V and 1 from J, leaving 16 bases between them. Looked up from germline, CDR1 is MNHEY and CDR2 is SVGAGI. This CDR3 has 15 amino acids. The CDR3 reads CASKTRRGINYGYTF. Written as DNA, the CDR3 is TGTGCCAGCAAGACACGACGGGGTATTAACTATGGCTACACCTTC.

The J gene is TRBJ2-5, the V gene TRBV7-6; no reliable D call. The ends were cut back, 1 base at V and 5 bases at J, with 5 bases in the middle. CDR1 and CDR2 (germline): SGHVS, FNYEAQ. CDR3 size: 12 residues. Here the CDR3 reads CASSLVRETQYF. CDR3 nucleotides: TGTGCCAGCAGCTTAGTACGGGAGACCCAGTACTTC. The full variable domain, with the rest looked up from reference TRBV7-6 and TRBJ2-5, is GAGVSQSPRYKVTKRGQDVALRCDPISGHVSLYWYRQALGQGPEFLTYFNYEAQQDKSGLPNDRFSAERPEGSISTLTIQRTEQRDSAMYRCASSLVRETQYFGPGTRLLVL.

The chain links TRBV13 to TRBJ2-1, with TRBD2 matching over 11 bases. The V and J ends lost 5 bases and 8 bases, in that order; junction bases with no gene match: 8. There are 15 residues in the CDR3. Germline CDR1 is PRHDT and CDR2 is FYEKMQ (reference sequence). The CDR3 protein is CASSPSGGSLDEQFF. In DNA, the CDR3 is TGTGCCAGCAGCCCTAGCGGGGGGAGCCTTGATGAGCAGTTCTTC.

The rearrangement joins TRBV29-1 to TRBJ1-2; D is unresolved. Germline CDR1 SQVTM, CDR2 ANQGSEA. Trimming left V 2 bases short and J 3 bases short, with 13 bases between. This CDR3 contains 14 residues. The chain's CDR3 is CSVEPNMYHYGYTF. As DNA, the CDR3 is TGCAGCGTTGAACCAAACATGTACCACTATGGCTACACCTTC.